A single sample gave rise to the 6 T cell receptor beta chains below, sequenced in a study of CD8 T cells in Susac syndrome. Random hexamers primed reverse transcription of about 0.5 to 1 ug RNA. TCRdb called the immunoSEQ multiplex PCR reads again in MiXCR, with one record for every CDR3 protein. The table has just under 150,000 distinct CDR3 sequences, less than 95% seen once. What was sequenced was CD4+ T cells from PBMCs. The receptors stem from a human donor in good health.

The chain recombines TRBV5-4 with TRBJ2-2; 9 bases fit TRBD1. This CDR3 is 15 amino acids long. Trimming cost V 5 bases and J 5 bases; bases outside gene matches: 7. The germline V gene encodes CDR1 SGHNT and CDR2 YYREEE (reference sequence). The CDR3 region has the DNA TGTGCCAGCAGGGTGGGAGACAGGGGGACCGGGGAGCTGTTTTTT. As protein: CASRVGDRGTGELFF. Complete variable domain (other parts from reference TRBV5-4 and TRBJ2-2): ETGVTQSPTHLIKTRGQQVTLRCSSQSGHNTVSWYQQALGQGPQFIFQYYREEENGRGNFPPRFSGLQFPNYSSELNVNALELDDSALYLCASRVGDRGTGELFFGEGSRLTVL.

This chain joins TRBV3-1 and TRBJ2-5; no clear D gene. CDR3 size: 15 residues. Germline values: CDR1 LGHDT, CDR2 YNNKEL (reference sequence). The V and J ends lost 1 base and 5 bases respectively, with 14 bases between them. The CDR3 loop reads CASSQGPARVETQYF. CDR3 nucleotide sequence: TGTGCCAGCAGCCAAGGACCAGCAAGAGTGGAGACCCAGTACTTC.

The genes are TRBV29-1 and TRBJ2-1; possibly TRBD1 or TRBD2 for D (5 bases each). The CDR3 contains 11 residues. Germline V gene lookup returns CDR1 SQVTM and CDR2 ANQGSEA. The V and J ends lost 4 bases and 5 bases respectively, with 6 bases between them. CDR3 sequence reads: CSVVGDNEQFF. CDR3 DNA: TGCAGCGTTGTGGGGGACAATGAGCAGTTCTTC.

This chain uses TRBV27 with TRBJ2-3, with 8 bases fitting TRBD1. The J segment lost 3 bases and the V segment lost 5 bases, leaving 7 bases of the junction unmatched. Per germline, CDR1 MNHEY and CDR2 SMNVEV (reference sequence). This CDR3 is built from 15 residues. The CDR3 DNA reads as TGTGCCAGCAGTCTCGGACAGGGAAATACAGATACGCAGTATTTT. Residues: CASSLGQGNTDTQYF.

The chain links TRBV20-1 to TRBJ2-5, with D tentatively TRBD1 (5 bases). CDR1 is DFQATT and CDR2 is SNEGSKA in the germline V gene (reference sequence). V was clipped by 3 bases and J by 5 bases, with 13 bases between them. This CDR3 contains 13 residues. CDR3 protein: CSARVSGWETQYF. The CDR3 DNA sequence: TGCAGTGCTAGGGTCTCAGGGTGGGAGACCCAGTACTTC.

The chain recombines TRBV2 with TRBJ2-1, with 8 bases aligning to TRBD2. The CDR3 covers 13 residues. Germline V gene data show CDR1 as SNHLY and CDR2 as FYNNEI. Unmatched junction bases numbered 4, after V lost 3 bases and J lost 9 bases. The CDR3 region is CASSEERESEQFF. CDR3 bases: TGTGCCAGCAGTGAGGAGCGGGAGTCTGAGCAGTTCTTC.